These 18 T cell receptor beta chains were all obtained from the same sample, sequenced in a study of cytomegalovirus exposure and HLA in healthy donors. In the PCR, 60 Vbeta and 13 Jbeta primers were used. TCRdb's table, derived via immunoSEQ multiplex PCR, lists solely in-frame clones and lacks some. The sample comprises about 78,000 clones, less than 75% of which are singletons, and approximately 5.8% rests with the top ten. Sequenced material: PBMCs. All receptors derive from a man aged 30 to 45 in good health and CMV-seropositive.

The chain recombines TRBV7-3 with TRBJ2-6, with 7 bases fitting TRBD2. Trimming removed 2 bases from V and 2 bases from J; junction bases left unmatched: 0. CDR3 length: 15 residues. Germline loops: CDR1 SGHTA, CDR2 FQGTGA. DNA of the CDR3: TGTGCCAGCAGCTTAGGGAGGGCTGGGGCCAACGTCCTGACTTTC. It codes for CASSLGRAGANVLTF.

This chain connects TRBV28 to TRBJ1-2, with a weak D call TRBD1 (5 bases). Germline assignment: CDR1 MDHEN and CDR2 SYDVKM. V lost 3 bases and J 4 bases, leaving 21 bases between the germline ends. The CDR3 totals 17 residues. CDR3 in DNA: TGTGCCAGCAGTTTGTTCGTTTCGGGGGTCGCGATCTATGGCTACACCTTC. It is translated as CASSLFVSGVAIYGYTF.

V is TRBV4-2 and J is TRBJ2-7; D possibly corresponds to TRBD2 (5 bases). The CDR3 contains 15 residues. V shed 2 bases and J shed 0 bases, with 11 bases lying between them. Germline V gives CDR1 LGHNA, CDR2 YNFKEQ. The DNA for the CDR3 is TGTGCCAGCAGCCAATCTCGGGATACCTCCTACGAGCAGTACTTC. It translates to CASSQSRDTSYEQYF.

This clone has just a few counts. The chain has TRBV6-5 and TRBJ2-7, with D uncertain. CDR3 length: 14 amino acids. The germline V and J ends were trimmed by 8 bases and 3 bases, with 17 bases remaining between them. Germline CDR1 and CDR2: MNHEY and SVGAGI. The CDR3 DNA is TGTGCCAGCGGTCGAGTCGACAACAACTACGAGCAGTACTTC. It translates to CASGRVDNNYEQYF.

The chain is built from TRBV2 and TRBJ1-1; 7 bases match TRBD1. CDR1 and CDR2 from the germline V gene are SNHLY and FYNNEI. The CDR3 length is 14 residues. V shed 7 bases and J 3 bases; nucleotides not matched to a gene: 8. The CDR3 region has the DNA TGTGCCAGCATTTCAGACAGGGTGGACACTGAAGCTTTCTTT. Encoded protein: CASISDRVDTEAFF.

The genes are TRBV28 and TRBJ2-3; 11 bases map to TRBD2. The ends lost 1 base at V and 3 bases at J; junction bases unmatched: 12. The CDR3 sequence is 19 residues long. Germline CDR1 is MDHEN and CDR2 is SYDVKM. The DNA of the CDR3 is TGTGCCAGCAGTTTATTTTGGCTAGCGGGAGGTCTCGGAACAGATACGCAGTATTTT. Translation gives CASSLFWLAGGLGTDTQYF.

The chain links TRBV30 to TRBJ1-5; possibly TRBD1 for D (5 bases). With 4 bases removed from V and 4 bases from J, the gap between germline ends came to 14 bases. The CDR3 totals 14 residues. Germline values: CDR1 GTSNPN, CDR2 SVGIG (reference sequence). The CDR3 reads CAWNHAGVNQPQHF. For the CDR3, the DNA is TGTGCCTGGAACCACGCGGGGGTTAATCAGCCCCAGCATTTT.

The chain has TRBV6-5 and TRBJ1-4; D not certain. The V and J ends lost 2 bases and 6 bases respectively, with 13 bases between them. The CDR3 length is 15 residues. Germline loops: CDR1 MNHEY, CDR2 SVGAGI. The CDR3 is CASSYKGEVDEKLFF. Written as DNA, the CDR3 is TGTGCCAGCAGTTACAAAGGAGAGGTGGATGAAAAACTGTTTTTT.

The chain carries TRBV11-3 and TRBJ2-5; 7 bases align to TRBD1. The J call may be faulty, since TRBJ2-7 better matches the DNA end. This CDR3 is built from 15 residues. The germline gives CDR1 SGHNT, CDR2 YENEEA. CDR3 bases: TGTGCCAGCAGCCCCCCGGGACAGTCCCCCTACGAGCAGTACTTC. Translating gives CASSPPGQSPYEQYF.

The V gene is TRBV7-6, the J gene TRBJ2-7; D unresolved. Germline CDR1 SGHVS, CDR2 FNYEAQ. V was clipped by 2 bases and J by 3 bases, with 8 bases between them. The CDR3 spans 13 residues. DNA for the CDR3: TGTGCCAGCAGCTTAACAGAAATCTACGAGCAGTACTTC. This codes for CASSLTEIYEQYF.

The rearrangement joins TRBV7-2 to TRBJ2-2; 9 bases match TRBD2. From germline, CDR1 is SGHTA and CDR2 FQGNSA. This CDR3 contains 14 residues. J was trimmed by 7 bases and V by 5 bases; bases with no gene match: 5. The CDR3 DNA follows: TGTGCCAGCAGCCCGTGGCGGGGGGGCGGGGAGCTGTTTTTT. Its protein product is CASSPWRGGGELFF.

This clone was seen only a few times. V is TRBV18 and J is TRBJ1-1; unclear D gene. There are 13 residues in the CDR3. CDR1 and CDR2 from the germline V gene are KGHSH and LQKENI. V gave up 3 bases and J gave up 5 bases, with 10 bases separating them. CDR3 region: CASSPSQRTEAFF. Here the CDR3 DNA reads TGTGCCAGCTCACCTAGCCAGCGAACTGAAGCTTTCTTT.

The chain combines TRBV7-2 with TRBJ2-7; D is possibly TRBD2 (7 bases). From germline, CDR1 is SGHTA and CDR2 FQGNSA. The CDR3 covers 14 residues. V gave up 4 bases and J gave up 6 bases, with 16 bases separating them. For the CDR3, the DNA is TGTGCCAGCAGCTCCGGGGGCGGGAGCCGCGAGCAGTACTTC. Its translation: CASSSGGGSREQYF.

This clone has only one observation. The rearrangement uses TRBV5-1 and TRBJ1-4; D might be TRBD1 (6 bases). This CDR3 spans 13 amino acids. In germline, CDR1 is SGHRS, CDR2 YFSETQ. V lost 2 bases and J 5 bases, leaving 7 bases between the germline ends. In DNA form, the CDR3 reads TGCGCCAGCAGCTTAGGACAGAATGAAAAACTGTTTTTT. This codes for CASSLGQNEKLFF.

In its sample, this clone was seen once. This chain links TRBV15 with TRBJ2-5, with D possibly being TRBD2 (5 bases). The end of the DNA is better explained by TRBJ2-7, so the J call may be wrong. CDR3 size: 15 residues. Germline values: CDR1 LNHNV, CDR2 YYDKDF (reference sequence). CDR3 sequence: CATSRRLESSYEQYF. The CDR3 DNA sequence: TGTGCCACCAGCCGGAGGCTGGAGAGCTCCTACGAGCAGTACTTC.

The gene calls are TRBV5-1 and TRBJ2-7; D is unclear. The CDR3 is made up of 14 amino acids. The germline V gene encodes CDR1 SGHRS and CDR2 YFSETQ. V was shortened by 0 bases and J by 6 bases, with 13 bases between the two germline ends. The CDR3 DNA follows: TGCGCCAGCAGCTTGGCGGGTAAAAGTTCCGAGCAGTACTTC. Translation gives CASSLAGKSSEQYF.

The V gene is TRBV5-6, the J gene TRBJ2-4, with 7 bases fitting TRBD2. Germline CDR1 SGHDT, CDR2 YYEEEE. The J segment lost 11 bases and the V segment lost 3 bases, leaving 8 bases of the junction unmatched. The CDR3 covers 13 residues. The chain's CDR3 is CASSSSRLAVQYF. The CDR3 nucleotides are TGTGCCAGCAGCTCCAGTCGGCTAGCGGTTCAGTACTTC.

The table lists this clone with a few counts. In DNA, the CDR3 is TGTGCCAGTAGCGGACAGACCCAAGAGACCCAGTACTTC. Amino acids: CASSGQTQETQYF. V gene TRBV19 combines with J gene TRBJ2-5, with D possibly TRBD1 on 6 matching bases. Trimming left V 6 bases short and J 1 base short, with 9 bases between. CDR1 is LNHDA, CDR2 SQIVND, per germline (reference sequence). The CDR3 contains 13 residues.